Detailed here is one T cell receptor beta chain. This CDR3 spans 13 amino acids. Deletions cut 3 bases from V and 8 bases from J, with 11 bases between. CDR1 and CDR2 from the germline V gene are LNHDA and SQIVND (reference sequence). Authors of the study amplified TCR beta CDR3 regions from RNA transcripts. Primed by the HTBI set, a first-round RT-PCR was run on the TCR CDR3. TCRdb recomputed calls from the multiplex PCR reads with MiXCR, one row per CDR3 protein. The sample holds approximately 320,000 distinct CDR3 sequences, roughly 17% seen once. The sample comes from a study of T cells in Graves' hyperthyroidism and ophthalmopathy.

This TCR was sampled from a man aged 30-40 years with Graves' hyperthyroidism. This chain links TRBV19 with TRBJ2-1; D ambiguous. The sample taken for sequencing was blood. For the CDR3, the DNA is TGTGCCAGTAGTATTAAGTCGGGCTATGAGCAGTTCTTC. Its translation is CASSIKSGYEQFF.